The present TCR beta chain was sequenced within a study of T cell changes during pregnancy in multiple sclerosis. Sequencing used immunoSEQ multiplex PCR; TCRdb keeps in-frame clones, though not all of them. Of approximately 66,000 clones detected, approximately 92% appear once; the ten largest clones hold roughly 1.9%. The CDR3 contains 15 residues. Unmatched junction bases numbered 8, after V lost 5 bases and J lost 4 bases. Germline-derived CDR1 and CDR2 are SEHNR and FQNEAQ (reference sequence). The chain combines TRBV7-9 with TRBJ2-7; TRBD2 matches at 10 bases. The starting material was peripheral blood, obtained in the third trimester of pregnancy. The sequence was obtained from a female donor in good health, enrolled as a control in a pregnancy study. Here the CDR3 reads CASSLKLAGHYEQYF. As DNA, the CDR3 is TGTGCCAGCAGCCTGAAACTAGCGGGGCATTACGAGCAGTACTTC.